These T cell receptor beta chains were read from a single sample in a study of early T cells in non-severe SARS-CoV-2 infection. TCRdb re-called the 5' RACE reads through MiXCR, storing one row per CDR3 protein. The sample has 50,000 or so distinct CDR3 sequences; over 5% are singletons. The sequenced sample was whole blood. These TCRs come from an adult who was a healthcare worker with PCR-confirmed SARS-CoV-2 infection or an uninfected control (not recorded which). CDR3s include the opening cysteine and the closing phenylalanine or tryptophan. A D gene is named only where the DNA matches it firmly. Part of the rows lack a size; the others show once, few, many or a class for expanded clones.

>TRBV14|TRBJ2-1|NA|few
TGTGCCAGCAGCCAAGCCCCGGGAATGGGTGACAATGAGCAGTTCTTC
CASSQAPGMGDNEQFF
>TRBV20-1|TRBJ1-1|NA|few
TGCAGTGCTAGAGGGGGGGCTGAAGCTTTCTTT
CSARGGAEAFF
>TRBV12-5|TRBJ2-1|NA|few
TGTGCTAGTTCGCCCCCGAACTACAATGAGCAGTTCTTC
CASSPPNYNEQFF
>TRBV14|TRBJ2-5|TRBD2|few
TGTGCCAGCAGCCAAGCTCTAGCGGGGCTCCGAGAGACCCAGTACTTC
CASSQALAGLRETQYF
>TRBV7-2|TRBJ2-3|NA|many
TGTGCCAGCAGCTCCGGTCAACAGATCACAGATACGCAGTATTTT
CASSSGQQITDTQYF
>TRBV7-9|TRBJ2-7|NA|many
TGTGCCAGCAGGAAGGTTGGCGGGGGCGTTCCCTACGAGCAGTACTTC
CASRKVGGGVPYEQYF
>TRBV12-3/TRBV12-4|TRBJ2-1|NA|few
TGTGCCAGCAGTCTCATCCGCGGACTCCCCCAGGGTGAGCAGTTCTTC
CASSLIRGLPQGEQFF
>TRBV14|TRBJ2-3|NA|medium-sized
TGTGCCAGCAGCTCCCAAACCGGACTCAACACAGATACGCAGTATTTT
CASSSQTGLNTDTQYF
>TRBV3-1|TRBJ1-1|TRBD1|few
TGTGCCAGCAGCCAAGATCTTGTGGGGACAGGACTAGCTTTCTTT
CASSQDLVGTGLAFF
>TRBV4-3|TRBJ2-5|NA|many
TGCGCCAGCAGCGAGGGAATCCTCCAGACCCAGTACTTC
CASSEGILQTQYF
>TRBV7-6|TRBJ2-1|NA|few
TGTGCCAGCAGCTTAGGGGGCCCGCGGGGCCCCAGGTACAATGAGCAGTTCTTC
CASSLGGPRGPRYNEQFF
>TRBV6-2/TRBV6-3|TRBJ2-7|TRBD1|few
TGTGCCAGCAGGGAACCGGGACAGGGGGCTTACGAGCAGTACTTC
CASREPGQGAYEQYF
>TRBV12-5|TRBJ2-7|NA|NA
TGTGCTAGTGGTTTGGTAGGGGGGGCCCGCTACGAGCAGTACTTC
CASGLVGGARYEQYF
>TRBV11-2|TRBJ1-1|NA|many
TGTGCCAGCAGCTTAGTCACAGGGTTAAACACTGAAGCTTTCTTT
CASSLVTGLNTEAFF
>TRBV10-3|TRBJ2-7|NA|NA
TGTGCCATCAACAGGCTTCAGGCCGCAGGAGAGCAGTACTTC
CAINRLQAAGEQYF
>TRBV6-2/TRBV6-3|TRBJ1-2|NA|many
TGTGCCAGCAGAGGAAACTATGGCTACACCTTC
CASRGNYGYTF
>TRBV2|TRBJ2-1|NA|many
TGTGCCAGCGATGGAATAAACCCTGACAATGAGCAGTTCTTC
CASDGINPDNEQFF
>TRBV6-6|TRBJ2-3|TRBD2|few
TGTGCCAGCAGTCCGGGGACTAGCGGGAGGACAGATACGCAGTATTTT
CASSPGTSGRTDTQYF
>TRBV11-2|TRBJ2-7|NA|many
TGTGCCAGCAGCCAAACAGGGATCCACGAGCAGTACTTC
CASSQTGIHEQYF
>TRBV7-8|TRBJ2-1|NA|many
TGTGCCAGCAGCTTAGCCGGCTACTACAATGAGCAGTTCTTC
CASSLAGYYNEQFF
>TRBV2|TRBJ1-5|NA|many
TGTGCCAGCAGTGTGGCACAGGGAGTTCAGCCCCAGCATTTT
CASSVAQGVQPQHF
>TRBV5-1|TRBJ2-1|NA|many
TGCGCCAGCAGCCCGAATCCTTTGACAGGCAATGTATTCAATGAGCAGTTCTTC
CASSPNPLTGNVFNEQFF
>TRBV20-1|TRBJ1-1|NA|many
TGCAGTGCTAGGGGAGCAGGGGTGTGGACTGAAGCTTTCTTT
CSARGAGVWTEAFF
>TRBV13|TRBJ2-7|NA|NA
TGTGCCAGCAGCTTAATGCTTACCTACGAGCAGTACTTC
CASSLMLTYEQYF
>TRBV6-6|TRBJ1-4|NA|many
TGTGCCAGCAGTTACTCGGATTTGGGAGATGAAAAACTGTTTTTT
CASSYSDLGDEKLFF
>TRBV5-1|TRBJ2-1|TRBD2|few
TGCGCCAGCAGCTTGGCCAAATGGCGGGGGATGGGTAATGAGCAGTTCTTC
CASSLAKWRGMGNEQFF
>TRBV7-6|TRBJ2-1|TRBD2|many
TGTGCCAGCAGCCCATCCTCCTTAGCGGGCAGCTCCTACAATGAGCAGTTCTTC
CASSPSSLAGSSYNEQFF
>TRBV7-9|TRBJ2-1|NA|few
TGTGCCAGCAGCTTTAGCGGAAGCTCCTACAATGAGCAGTTCTTC
CASSFSGSSYNEQFF
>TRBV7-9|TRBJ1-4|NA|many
TGTGCCAGCAGCCCCCCGGCTAGATTGAACGAAAAACTGTTTTTT
CASSPPARLNEKLFF
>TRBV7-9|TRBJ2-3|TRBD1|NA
TGTGCCAGCAGCACAGGGAAGGACAGGGGAAGAAGCACAGATACGCAGTATTTT
CASSTGKDRGRSTDTQYF
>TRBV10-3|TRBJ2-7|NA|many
TGTGCCATCAGTGAGCGGACTTCCTCCTACGAGCAGTACTTC
CAISERTSSYEQYF
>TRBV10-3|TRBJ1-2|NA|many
TGTGCCTTCAGGGTGGACTATGGCTACACCTTC
CAFRVDYGYTF
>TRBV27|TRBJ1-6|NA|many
TGTGCCAGCAGTTTGAGTACTAATTCACCCCTCCACTTT
CASSLSTNSPLHF
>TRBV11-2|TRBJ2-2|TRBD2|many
TGTGCCAGCAGCAATAGCGGGACCGGGGAGCTGTTTTTT
CASSNSGTGELFF
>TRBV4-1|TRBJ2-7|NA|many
TGCGCCAGCAGCCAAGGGTACGGGACCCTTCGTGAAGAGCAGTACTTC
CASSQGYGTLREEQYF
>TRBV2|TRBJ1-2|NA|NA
TGTGCCAGCAGTGATTCCAACCTCGCGGAGCCCACCTTC
CASSDSNLAEPTF
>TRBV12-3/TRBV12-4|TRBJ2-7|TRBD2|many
TGTGCCAGCAGTTTCGCGGGGGTCGATTACGAGCAGTACTTC
CASSFAGVDYEQYF
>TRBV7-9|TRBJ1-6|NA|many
TGTGCCAGCACCGGAGGATCACCCCTCCACTTT
CASTGGSPLHF
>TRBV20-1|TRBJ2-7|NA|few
TGCAGTGCTAGAGATTCTGGGCTACCGTTATCGGAGTCTTACGAGCAGTACTTC
CSARDSGLPLSESYEQYF
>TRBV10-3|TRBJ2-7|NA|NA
TGTGCCATCAAGGGCCCCGCGAGCCACGAGCAGTACTTC
CAIKGPASHEQYF
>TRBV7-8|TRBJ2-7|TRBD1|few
TGTGCCAGCAGCTCCAGGGGGCAACACGAGCAGTACTTC
CASSSRGQHEQYF
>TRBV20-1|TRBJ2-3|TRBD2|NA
TGCAGTGCTAGAGATGGAACTAGCGGGAACTCAGATACGCAGTATTTT
CSARDGTSGNSDTQYF
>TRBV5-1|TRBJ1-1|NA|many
TGCGCCAGCAGCGAAATGGGGGTCGGTGGTACTGAAGCTTTCTTT
CASSEMGVGGTEAFF